These 14 T cell receptor beta chains were sequenced from one sample in a study of CD4 T cells in relation to SARS-CoV-2 and coronaviruses. Unexposed donor CD4+ T cells date from 2011-2018, before the COVID-19 pandemic. After roughly 9 days of culture, CD4+ T cells were isolated. Generated by immunoSEQ multiplex PCR, the TCRdb table keeps only in-frame clones and is missing some. This table holds tens of thousands of clones, approximately 73% found once. These receptors' antigens are unknown. Material for sequencing was CD4+ T cells from PBMCs, cultured in vitro. All receptors derive from a human donor in good health.

The rearrangement uses TRBV5-1 and TRBJ2-7; D may be TRBD2 (5 bases). Deletions cut 4 bases from V and 0 bases from J, with 11 bases between. Germline CDR1 is SGHRS and CDR2 is YFSETQ. CDR3 length: 14 amino acids. The CDR3 protein is CASSSGRSSYEQYF. For the CDR3, the DNA is TGCGCCAGCAGCAGCGGACGGAGCTCCTACGAGCAGTACTTC.

The chain joins TRBV5-1 to TRBJ1-4; D unresolved. The CDR3 is 12 amino acids. Germline V CDR1 and CDR2: SGHRS, YFSETQ. Trimming shortened V by 4 bases and J by 5 bases, and 6 bases separated the two germline ends. The CDR3 spells CASSRGNEKLFF. For the CDR3, the DNA is TGCGCCAGCAGCCGCGGGAATGAAAAACTGTTTTTT.

The CDR3, as DNA: TGTGCCAGCAGTTTTGGAGCGGACCACTCCTACGAGCAGTACTTC. Translation gives CASSFGADHSYEQYF. J is TRBJ2-7 and V is TRBV6-2 or TRBV6-3; possibly TRBD2 for D (5 bases). Trimming removed 4 bases from V and 0 bases from J, with 13 bases in between. The CDR3 has 15 residues. The germline V gene encodes CDR1 MNHEY and CDR2 SVGEGT.

This clone was counted between two and nine times. At one of its ends the junction is not consistent with the germline gene, which may arise from a read error. The rearrangement uses TRBV7-7 and TRBJ2-2; D remains ambiguous. The CDR3 runs to 14 residues. CDR1 and CDR2 (germline): SSHAT, FNYEAQ (reference sequence). The CDR3 coding sequence is TGTGCTAGCAGCTTAACTGTGAACACCGGGGAGCTGTTTTTT. It is translated as CASSLTVNTGELFF.

The V call is TRBV7-9, the J call TRBJ2-5; 7 nucleotides line up with TRBD1. This CDR3 has 14 residues. Germline CDR1 reads SEHNR; CDR2 reads FQNEAQ (reference sequence). V was pared by 5 bases and J by 2 bases, with 5 bases of the junction left unmatched. The CDR3 bases are TGTGCCAGCAGCGTGGGACAGCCACAAGAGACCCAGTACTTC. This gives the protein CASSVGQPQETQYF. Complete variable domain (other parts from reference TRBV7-9 and TRBJ2-5): DTGVSQNPRHKITKRGQNVTFRCDPISEHNRLYWYRQTLGQGPEFLTYFQNEAQLEKSRLLSDRFSAERPKGSFSTLEIQRTEQGDSAMYLCASSVGQPQETQYFGPGTRLLVL.

The chain carries TRBV6-6 and TRBJ2-3; no definite D call. V lost 5 bases to trimming and J lost 2 bases, with 26 bases between them. CDR1 and CDR2 from the germline V gene are MNHNY and SVGAGI (reference sequence). The length of the CDR3 is 19 residues. CDR3 in DNA: TGTGCCAGCAGTCCCCCGCGTTTTTATTCTGCAAGGGACACAGATACGCAGTATTTT. Translation gives CASSPPRFYSARDTDTQYF.

The chain couples TRBV6-5 to TRBJ2-5; D unclear. The ends were cut back, 2 bases at V and 5 bases at J, with 3 bases in the middle. The CDR3 runs to 11 residues. Germline V gene lookup returns CDR1 MNHEY and CDR2 SVGAGI. In nucleotides, the CDR3 is TGTGCCAGCAGTTACAGGGAGACCCAGTACTTC. Residues: CASSYRETQYF.

The gene calls are TRBV9 and TRBJ1-6, with D perhaps matching TRBD1 (5 bases). V lost 4 bases to trimming and J lost 7 bases, with 18 bases between them. The length of the CDR3 is 16 residues. From germline, CDR1 is SGDLS and CDR2 YYNGEE. The CDR3 nucleotides are TGTGCCAGCAGCCCGACACCAAGGGCAGGGAATTCACCCCTCCACTTT. It specifies CASSPTPRAGNSPLHF.

V is TRBV21-1 and J is TRBJ2-1; TRBD2, the table's D call, lacks a check against the DNA. TRBV21-1 is a pseudogene. The CDR3 is made up of 17 amino acids. The CDR3 protein is CASSNWTSGTSYNEQFF. The CDR3 region has the DNA TGTGCCAGCAGCAACTGGACTAGCGGAACCTCCTACAATGAGCAGTTCTTC.

This chain uses TRBV4-1 with TRBJ2-7; 10 bases line up with TRBD2. Germline V lookup: CDR1 MGHRA, CDR2 YSYEKL. The CDR3 consists of 15 residues. V shed 3 bases, J shed 0 bases, and the junction held 2 bases outside the gene matches. CDR3 loop: CASSQGLAFSYEQYF. CDR3 in DNA: TGCGCCAGCAGCCAGGGACTAGCGTTCTCCTACGAGCAGTACTTC.

This chain links TRBV2 with TRBJ2-1, with 8 bases identical to TRBD2. CDR1 is SNHLY, CDR2 FYNNEI, per germline. This CDR3 is 15 amino acids long. Trimming at V came to 7 bases and at J to 4 bases, leaving 9 bases not matched to a gene. The CDR3 DNA is TGTGCCAGCAATCAGGGGCGGGGGGCTTACAATGAGCAGTTCTTC. Protein sequence: CASNQGRGAYNEQFF.

This chain links TRBV6-6 with TRBJ1-3; D call uncertain. CDR3 length: 16 amino acids. The germline V and J ends were trimmed by 4 bases and 8 bases, with 21 bases remaining between them. Germline V lookup: CDR1 MNHNY, CDR2 SVGAGI (reference sequence). CDR3 DNA sequence: TGTGCCAGCAGTTCAATCCCGGGCTCCATGGACCACACCATATATTTT. Its protein is CASSSIPGSMDHTIYF.

The rearrangement joins TRBV5-1 to TRBJ1-2; no reliable D call. Germline V gene sequence: CDR1 SGHRS, CDR2 YFSETQ. The CDR3 loop spans 13 amino acids. The ends were cut back, 0 bases at V and 5 bases at J, with 8 bases in the middle. CDR3 nucleotides: TGCGCCAGCAGCTTGGTAGGCAGTTATGGCTACACCTTC. Translating gives CASSLVGSYGYTF.

This clone was recorded a few times. The rearrangement uses TRBV3-1 (or the pseudogene TRBV3-2) and TRBJ2-1; the match to TRBD2 covers 9 bases. Per germline, CDR1 LGHDT and CDR2 YNNKEL (reference sequence). V lost 0 bases and J lost 7; bases outside the gene matches: 13. The CDR3 is made up of 18 amino acids. CDR3 protein: CASSQDSGLARLRNEQFF. CDR3 nucleotides: TGTGCCAGCAGCCAAGATTCAGGACTAGCGAGGCTGAGGAATGAGCAGTTCTTC.